This T cell receptor beta chain was sequenced during a study of early T cells in non-severe SARS-CoV-2 infection (dated by TCRdb to about 2021). Study-wide context: Because TCR sequencing was done on bulk RNA from unsorted whole blood, the alpha and beta chains could not be paired. What the research found in general, with its limitations: Matching against VDJdb was skewed toward anti-spike CD8 responses, likely underestimated virus-specific expansions, and missed private and CD4 specificities.

The library was prepared using 5' RACE. Sequencing took place on a NextSeq 500. To correct for sequencing error and PCR bias, the TCR library protocol tagged individual cDNA molecules with unique molecular identifiers. Sequencing covered both TCR alpha and beta chains, and within each sample the abundances of alpha and beta sequences were tightly co-correlated. Concerning the study's data processing: Decombinator V4 was used to annotate the V gene, J gene and CDR3 of the TCR sequences. TCRs were defined as expanded if a significant change between any two time points was detected under a Poisson model with p below 0.0001. TCR abundances were normalised to the total number of TCRs sequenced per sample and were expressed as counts per million. MAIT TCRs were defined by TRAV1-2 paired with TRAJ12, TRAJ20 or TRAJ33, and iNKT TCRs by TRAV10 paired with TRAJ18. VDJdb, accessed 1 November 2021, was searched for CMV, EBV and SARS-CoV-2 annotated TCRs, excluding TCRs annotated for multiple antigens. TCRdb applied fastp at Q25 and MiXCR to the public reads, then kept only in-frame beta chains. Records with the same CDR3 protein are collapsed into one entry carrying the most frequent genes and DNA. The V and J calls follow TCRdb's processing rather than the paper's. The sample data list 63,000 or so distinct CDR3 sequences, and about an eighth of these were observed just once. The ten largest clones capture around 6% of the sample.

V is reduced by 3 bases and J by 2 bases, leaving a spacing of 13 bases between them. The germline V gene (reference sequence) sets CDR1 to SEHNR and CDR2 to FQNEAQ. From the cysteine through the phenylalanine, the CDR3 covers 15 amino acids. The retained sequence is limited to the CDR3, 45 bases, with the frame set at the first base. Set within a cohort of healthcare workers in London, UK, this nested case-control study involved weekly PCR testing of nasopharyngeal swabs along with blood sampling. Healthcare workers were recruited during the week of the UK lockdown, between 23 and 31 March 2020, and followed weekly for up to roughly 15 weeks. This clonotype occurred many times. Its antigen is not yet known. Base qualities are not at hand, and no much larger clone is one base apart.

This clonotype originated in an adult who was a healthcare worker with PCR-confirmed SARS-CoV-2 infection or an uninfected control (not recorded which). The sequence is built from TRBV7-9 and TRBJ2-5; the D gene cannot be named for sure. Material: whole blood, obtained at baseline. The base sequence is TGTGCCAGCAGCTTGTTGGTCCTGACACAAGAGACCCAGTACTTC. This is translated as CASSLLVLTQETQYF.